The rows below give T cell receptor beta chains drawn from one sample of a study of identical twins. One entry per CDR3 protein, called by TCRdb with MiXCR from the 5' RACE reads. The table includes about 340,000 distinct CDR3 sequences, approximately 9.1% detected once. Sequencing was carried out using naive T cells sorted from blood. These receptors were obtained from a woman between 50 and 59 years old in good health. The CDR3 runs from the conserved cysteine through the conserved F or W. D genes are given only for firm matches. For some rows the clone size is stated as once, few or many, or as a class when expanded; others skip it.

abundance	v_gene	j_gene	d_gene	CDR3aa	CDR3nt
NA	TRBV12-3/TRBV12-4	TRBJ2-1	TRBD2	CASTRGVEQFF	TGTGCCAGCACCCGGGGGGTTGAGCAGTTCTTC
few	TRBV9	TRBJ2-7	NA	CASSPSPSREQYF	TGTGCCAGCAGCCCAAGCCCTTCTCGCGAGCAGTACTTC
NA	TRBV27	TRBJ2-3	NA	CASRESGTDTQYF	TGTGCCAGCCGGGAGAGTGGGACAGATACGCAGTATTTT
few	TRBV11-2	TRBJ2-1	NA	CASSLVRGWEQFF	TGTGCCAGCAGCTTAGTCAGGGGTTGGGAGCAGTTCTTC
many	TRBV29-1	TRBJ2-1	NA	CSSINPSSYNEQFF	TGCAGCAGCATCAACCCGAGCTCCTACAATGAGCAGTTCTTC
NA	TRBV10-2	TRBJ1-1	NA	CASSGQGGATEAFF	TGCGCCAGCAGTGGGCAGGGAGGCGCCACTGAAGCTTTCTTT
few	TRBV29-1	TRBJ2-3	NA	CSVGDLRSQYF	TGCAGCGTGGGGGACTTGAGGTCGCAGTATTTT
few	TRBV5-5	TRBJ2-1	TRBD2	CASSQTSGGTSSYNEQFF	TGTGCCAGCAGCCAGACTAGCGGGGGAACCAGCTCCTACAATGAGCAGTTCTTC
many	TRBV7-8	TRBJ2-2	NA	CASSKRVHFGELFF	TGTGCCAGCAGCAAGAGGGTGCACTTCGGGGAGCTGTTTTTT
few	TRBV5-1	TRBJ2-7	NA	CASRSQDYEQYF	TGCGCCAGCAGGTCACAGGACTACGAGCAGTACTTC
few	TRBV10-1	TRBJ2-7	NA	CASSESQVLGEQYF	TGCGCCAGCAGTGAGTCCCAGGTCCTGGGCGAGCAGTACTTC
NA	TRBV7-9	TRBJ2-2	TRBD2	CASSWGLAGAANTGELFF	TGTGCCAGCAGCTGGGGACTAGCGGGAGCCGCGAACACCGGGGAGCTGTTTTTT
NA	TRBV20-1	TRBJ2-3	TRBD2	CSARILLANTDTQYF	TGCAGTGCTAGAATTTTACTAGCGAACACAGATACGCAGTATTTT
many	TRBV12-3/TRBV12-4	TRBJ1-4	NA	CASSLHRAGGKLFF	TGTGCCAGCAGTCTCCACAGGGCCGGAGGAAAACTGTTTTTT
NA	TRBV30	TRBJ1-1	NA	CALSGAFF	TGTGCCTTATCAGGCGCTTTCTTT
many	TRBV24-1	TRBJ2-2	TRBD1	CATSDPSPRQGAFTGELFF	TGTGCCACCAGTGATCCGAGTCCGAGACAGGGGGCTTTTACCGGGGAGCTGTTTTTT
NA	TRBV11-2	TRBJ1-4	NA	CASSLVLGFQDEKLFF	TGTGCCAGCAGCTTAGTCCTAGGCTTTCAGGATGAAAAACTGTTTTTT
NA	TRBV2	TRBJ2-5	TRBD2	CASSVGLAVQETQYF	TGTGCCAGCAGCGTGGGACTAGCGGTCCAAGAGACCCAGTACTTC
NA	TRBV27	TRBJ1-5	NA	CASSLLQSGSMVNQPQHF	TGTGCCAGCAGTTTATTGCAGTCAGGGTCCATGGTCAATCAGCCCCAGCATTTT
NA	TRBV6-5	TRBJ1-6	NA	CASSYSSGWSPLHF	TGTGCCAGCAGTTACTCGAGCGGTTGGTCACCCCTCCACTTT
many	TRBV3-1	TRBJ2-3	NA	CASSPTRGDTDTQYF	TGTGCCAGCAGCCCGACTAGAGGGGATACAGATACGCAGTATTTT
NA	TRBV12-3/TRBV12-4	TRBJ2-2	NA	CASSFFQSLNTGELFF	TGTGCCAGCAGTTTTTTTCAGTCCTTGAACACCGGGGAGCTGTTTTTT
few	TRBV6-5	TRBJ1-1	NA	CASSSLGVSGDTEAFF	TGTGCCAGCAGTTCCCTTGGGGTTTCTGGGGACACTGAAGCTTTCTTT
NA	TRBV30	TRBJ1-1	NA	CAWSPGHGDTEAFF	TGTGCCTGGAGCCCGGGACACGGGGACACTGAAGCTTTCTTT
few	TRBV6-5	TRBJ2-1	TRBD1	CASRAGTGYEFF	TGTGCCAGCAGGGCCGGGACAGGTTATGAGTTCTTC
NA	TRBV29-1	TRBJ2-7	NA	CSARRWGGEQYF	TGCAGCGCTCGTAGGTGGGGCGGCGAGCAGTACTTC
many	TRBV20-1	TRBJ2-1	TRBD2	CSASPLADYNEQFF	TGCAGTGCGTCCCCACTAGCGGATTACAATGAGCAGTTCTTC